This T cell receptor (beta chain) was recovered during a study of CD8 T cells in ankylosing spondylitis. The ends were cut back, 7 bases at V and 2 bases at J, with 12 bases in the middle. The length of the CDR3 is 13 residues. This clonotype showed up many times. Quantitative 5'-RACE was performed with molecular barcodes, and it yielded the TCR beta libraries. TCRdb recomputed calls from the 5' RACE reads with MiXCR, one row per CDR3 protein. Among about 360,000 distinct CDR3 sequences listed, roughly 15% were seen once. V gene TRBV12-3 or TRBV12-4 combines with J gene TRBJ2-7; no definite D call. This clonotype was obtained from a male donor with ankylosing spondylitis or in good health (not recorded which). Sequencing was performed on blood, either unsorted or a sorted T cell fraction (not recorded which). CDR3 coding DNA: TGTGCCAGCACCCTCCACGGCACCTACGAGCAGTACTTC. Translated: CASTLHGTYEQYF.